This T cell receptor (beta chain) is from a study of cytomegalovirus exposure and HLA in healthy donors. PCR primers comprised 60 Vbeta and 13 Jbeta primers. Sequenced by immunoSEQ multiplex PCR; TCRdb stores in-frame clones only, minus some. Of 150,000 to 200,000 clones in the sample, over 80% are singletons; the top ten hold about 1.6%. With regard to this clone: Its specificity is not known.

In germline, CDR1 is LGHNA, CDR2 YNFKEQ. The CDR3 runs 19 residues. Trimming removed 2 bases from V and 0 bases from J; junction bases left unmatched: 13. General observations from the study: Presence/absence analysis assumed near-uniform sequencing depth across donors.

The TCR sequence derives from a man in his forties or fifties in good health and CMV-seronegative. Sequencing was performed on PBMCs. The genes are TRBV4-2 and TRBJ1-3, with 7 positions matching TRBD1. In nucleotides, the CDR3 is TGTGCCAGCAGCCAACCGGAGGGGACAGCTATTTTCTCTGGAAACACCATATATTTT. It translates to CASSQPEGTAIFSGNTIYF.